This is a list of T cell receptor beta chains from one sample in a study of CD8+ T cells in alopecia areata. Clones were sequenced by immunoSEQ multiplex PCR, and TCRdb holds only the in-frame ones, with some missing. This table has fewer than 250,000 clones, roughly 60% appearing once. The sample consisted of CD4+ T cells sorted from blood, taken at week 49, from a patient treated with tofacitinib. These TCRs come from a human donor with alopecia areata. Each CDR3 is given with its conserved first and last residue. The D gene is left open where the match is weak.

v_call: TRBV30; cdr3_length: 13; d_call: -; cdr3_aa: CAWSHSSGNTIYF
v_call: TRBV6-1; cdr3_length: 15; d_call: TRBD1; cdr3_aa: CASSRQGGGNTEAFF
v_call: TRBV9; cdr3_length: 14; d_call: -; cdr3_aa: CASSLGGLTDTQYF
v_call: TRBV2; cdr3_length: 13; d_call: -; cdr3_aa: CASSGQRTDTQYF
v_call: TRBV27; cdr3_length: 18; d_call: -; cdr3_aa: CASSLFSANTNPGDTQYF
v_call: TRBV6-5; cdr3_length: 11; d_call: -; cdr3_aa: CASSADNEQFF
v_call: TRBV6-5; cdr3_length: 14; d_call: -; cdr3_aa: CASSYSTSPYGYTF
v_call: TRBV23-1; cdr3_length: 16; d_call: TRBD1; cdr3_aa: CASSRLETHRGDEAFF
v_call: TRBV10-1; cdr3_length: 14; d_call: -; cdr3_aa: CASSESRGGETQYF
v_call: TRBV6-5; cdr3_length: 13; d_call: TRBD1; cdr3_aa: CASSATGGDGYTF
v_call: TRBV6-6; cdr3_length: 14; d_call: -; cdr3_aa: CASSYSPSSTEAFF
v_call: TRBV11-2; cdr3_length: 14; d_call: -; cdr3_aa: CASSLAAGAYEQYF
v_call: TRBV14; cdr3_length: 13; d_call: -; cdr3_aa: CASSHTSKDTQYF
v_call: TRBV9; cdr3_length: 15; d_call: -; cdr3_aa: CASSVRGAQRETQYF
v_call: TRBV2; cdr3_length: 12; d_call: -; cdr3_aa: CASRRTENEQFF
v_call: TRBV5-1; cdr3_length: 13; d_call: TRBD1; cdr3_aa: CASSPGTAYGYTF
v_call: TRBV27; cdr3_length: 16; d_call: -; cdr3_aa: CASSPWQGSGTDTQYF
v_call: TRBV4-3; cdr3_length: 15; d_call: TRBD1; cdr3_aa: CASSQGTGFYETQYF
v_call: TRBV30; cdr3_length: 14; d_call: -; cdr3_aa: CAWSIGTIQETQYF
v_call: TRBV30; cdr3_length: 13; d_call: TRBD1; cdr3_aa: CAWSVAGGITQHF
v_call: TRBV4-1; cdr3_length: 12; d_call: -; cdr3_aa: CASSLRTDTQYF
v_call: TRBV14; cdr3_length: 13; d_call: -; cdr3_aa: CASSQRGTDTQYF
v_call: TRBV9; cdr3_length: 16; d_call: -; cdr3_aa: CASSVEAQGRNTEAFF
v_call: TRBV30; cdr3_length: 13; d_call: -; cdr3_aa: CAWDYNQNTEAFF
v_call: TRBV29-1; cdr3_length: 12; d_call: TRBD1; cdr3_aa: CSVDRGRVEAFF
v_call: TRBV5-6; cdr3_length: 13; d_call: -; cdr3_aa: CASSLGQNYGYTF
v_call: TRBV14; cdr3_length: 13; d_call: -; cdr3_aa: CASSRQYTGELFF
v_call: TRBV29-1; cdr3_length: 12; d_call: -; cdr3_aa: CRDPRQAYGYTF
v_call: TRBV29-1; cdr3_length: 13; d_call: -; cdr3_aa: CSAGGTTDYEQYF
v_call: TRBV6-6; cdr3_length: 14; d_call: -; cdr3_aa: CASTEVMGNSPLHF